Below, 14 T cell receptor beta chains from the same sample are listed, as sequenced in a study of beta chain features in type 1 diabetes. These receptors have no known antigen. Findings of the study overall: Shortening of TCRB CDR3s, moderate but significant, appeared in all four CD4+ subsets of Type 1 diabetes patients.

The investigators reverse transcribed all of the isolated RNA, so they sequenced expressed TCRB transcripts. The repertoire was sequenced with immunoSEQ multiplex PCR; TCRdb's copy has only in-frame clones and lacks some. The table has 300,000 to 450,000 clones, roughly 13% seen once; the top ten hold about 0.01%. Sequencing input: naive CD4+ T cells from blood. Source of these receptors: a woman under 30 with type 1 diabetes.

This clone has more than one count but fewer than ten. The chain recombines TRBV30 with TRBJ1-2; D remains ambiguous. The CDR3 has 12 amino acids. V was clipped by 1 base and J by 2 bases, with 5 bases between them. Germline V gene lookup returns CDR1 GTSNPN and CDR2 SVGIG (reference sequence). DNA of the CDR3: TGTGCCTGGAGTGCGGAGAACTATGGCTACACCTTC. This codes for CAWSAENYGYTF.

This chain connects TRBV15 to TRBJ2-6; possibly TRBD2 for D (6 bases). V was pared by 3 bases and J by 0 bases, with 6 bases between. The CDR3 is 15 residues long. Germline values: CDR1 LNHNV, CDR2 YYDKDF (reference sequence). The CDR3 DNA reads TGTGCCACCAGCAGGGGAGGCTCTGGGGCCAACGTCCTGACTTTC. Translating gives CATSRGGSGANVLTF.

The chain's CDR3 is CAWSREGGELFF. CDR3 DNA: TGTGCCTGGAGTCGTGAGGGCGGGGAGCTGTTTTTT. The rearrangement uses TRBV30 and TRBJ2-2; weak D call: TRBD2 (5 bases). The CDR3 sequence is 12 residues long. CDR1 and CDR2 (germline): GTSNPN, SVGIG (reference sequence). The V end was cut by 2 bases, the J end by 7 bases, with 8 bases between.

This clone has just a few counts. The rearrangement links TRBV9 to TRBJ2-5; 9 bases match TRBD1. There are 16 residues in the CDR3. Germline V CDR1 and CDR2: SGDLS, YYNGEE. V lost 0 bases, J lost 5 bases, and 8 bases stayed unmatched. The CDR3 sequence: CASSVVGTGPLETQYF. Written as DNA, the CDR3 is TGTGCCAGCAGCGTAGTGGGGACAGGGCCGCTGGAGACCCAGTACTTC.

V usage is TRBV15 and J usage is TRBJ1-4; possibly TRBD1 for D (5 bases). The CDR3 extends over 16 amino acids. Trimming pared 0 bases from V and 0 bases from J, leaving 8 bases between. From germline, CDR1 is LNHNV and CDR2 YYDKDF (reference sequence). This CDR3 reads CATSRDSRATNEKLFF. DNA of the CDR3: TGTGCCACCAGCAGAGATAGCAGGGCAACTAATGAAAAACTGTTTTTT.

This clone was detected a few times. The chain combines TRBV28 with TRBJ1-2; 8 positions match TRBD1. Germline assignment: CDR1 MDHEN and CDR2 SYDVKM. V shed 5 bases and J 2 bases; nucleotides not matched to a gene: 1. The CDR3 extends over 13 amino acids. CDR3 sequence reads: CASSPGGNYGYTF. The CDR3 DNA reads as TGTGCCAGCAGTCCAGGGGGCAACTATGGCTACACCTTC.

The chain recombines TRBV6-5 with TRBJ2-1; TRBD2 matches at 12 bases. The V segment lost 0 bases and the J segment 3 bases; nucleotides outside the gene matches: 0. Germline values: CDR1 MNHEY, CDR2 SVGAGI. CDR3 size: 16 residues. The CDR3 DNA follows: TGTGCCAGCAGTTACTCGACTAGCGGGAGCTACAATGAGCAGTTCTTC. It specifies CASSYSTSGSYNEQFF.

This rearrangement joins TRBV7-9 to TRBJ2-1, with 16 bases lining up with TRBD2. Losses at the gene ends were 4 bases for V and 8 bases for J; bases not matched to a gene: 5. The CDR3 extends over 16 amino acids. Germline CDR1 SEHNR, CDR2 FQNEAQ (reference sequence). The CDR3 sequence: CASSSHGTSGGDEQFF. The CDR3 bases are TGTGCCAGCAGCTCACACGGGACTAGCGGGGGGGATGAGCAGTTCTTC.

V and J are TRBV5-1 and TRBJ2-1, with 8 bases fitting TRBD1. The CDR3 has 17 residues. The V segment lost 2 bases and the J segment 10 bases; nucleotides outside the gene matches: 17. Germline-derived CDR1 and CDR2 are SGHRS and YFSETQ. The CDR3 loop is CASSLSANRGQGSEQFF. The CDR3 DNA sequence: TGCGCCAGCAGCTTAAGTGCCAACCGCGGACAGGGTTCGGAGCAGTTCTTC.

The genes are TRBV28 and TRBJ1-2; no clear D gene. V lost 6 bases to trimming and J lost 7 bases, with 12 bases between them. Germline CDR1 and CDR2: MDHEN and SYDVKM. This CDR3 has 12 residues. In DNA form, the CDR3 reads TGTGCCAGCAGCGCCGGGTCTGCTGGCTACACCTTC. Translating gives CASSAGSAGYTF.

CDR3: CASRKGQGWFNEQFF. For the CDR3, the DNA is TGTGCCAGCAGGAAGGGACAGGGGTGGTTTAATGAGCAGTTCTTC. The rearrangement uses TRBV6-5 and TRBJ2-1, with TRBD1 matching 10 bases. V shed 6 bases, J shed 7 bases, and the junction held 9 bases outside the gene matches. Germline V gives CDR1 MNHEY, CDR2 SVGAGI. This CDR3 contains 15 residues.

V gene TRBV4-2 combines with J gene TRBJ2-5, with 9 bases lining up with TRBD2. Germline V gives CDR1 LGHNA, CDR2 YNFKEQ. Germline trimming cut 1 base from V and 4 bases from J; bases unmatched to any gene: 4. The CDR3 extends over 15 amino acids. CDR3 residues: CASSQGGRVGETQYF. CDR3 DNA: TGTGCCAGCAGCCAAGGCGGGAGGGTAGGAGAGACCCAGTACTTC.

This chain connects TRBV18 to TRBJ2-7; 11 nucleotides align to TRBD2. The germline V gene encodes CDR1 KGHSH and CDR2 LQKENI. The CDR3 spans 16 residues. Trimming at V came to 6 bases and at J to 2 bases, leaving 9 bases not matched to a gene. DNA for the CDR3: TGTGCCAGCTCGCGCCAAACTAGCGGGGGAACCTACGAGCAGTACTTC. Its protein is CASSRQTSGGTYEQYF.

A word on this clone: The sample holds other DNA sequences that translate to the same CDR3. V is TRBV28 and J is TRBJ1-5; no clear D. The V gene lost 3 bases and the J gene lost 2 bases, with 11 bases spanning the gap. This CDR3 region has 15 residues. Germline CDR1 reads MDHEN; CDR2 reads SYDVKM. The CDR3 region has the DNA TGTGCCAGCAGTTTTCGGGGTCGCGGCAATCAGCCCCAGCATTTT. This translates into CASSFRGRGNQPQHF.